This T cell receptor (beta chain) was retrieved from a study of cytomegalovirus exposure and HLA in healthy donors. About the research overall: About 80 million unique TCRs, all from HLA-typed donors, were included in an early release of the data.

Study-level points and caveats: As a later analysis showed, several of the most significant clusters appeared to be linked to common viral pathogens. Donors were assumed by presence/absence analyses to have roughly uniform sequencing depth. Immune exposure information comprised only CMV serostatus.

Regarding this clone: The antigen is not known.

Germline V gives CDR1 MDHEN, CDR2 SYDVKM. V lost 3 bases and J lost 12; bases outside the gene matches: 9. This CDR3 spans 13 amino acids. Primers: 60 Vbeta forward and 13 Jbeta reverse. The assay was immunoSEQ multiplex PCR, and TCRdb's table has in-frame clones only and misses some. The sample table sets out around 100,000 clones. J is TRBJ1-1 and V is TRBV28; 8 bases are a match to TRBD1. The sample was PBMCs. The clonotype comes from a man aged 40-49 years in good health and CMV-seronegative. The CDR3 DNA follows: TGTGCCAGCAGTTTTGGCAGGGGGCCCTTTCCTTTCTTT. It codes for CASSFGRGPFPFF.